This T cell receptor beta chain was identified in a study of CD8 T cells in ankylosing spondylitis. From the 5' RACE reads, TCRdb called clonotypes with MiXCR, one entry per CDR3 protein. The data contain about 96,000 distinct CDR3 sequences, more than 25% of them singletons. This CDR3 region has 11 residues. Trimming stripped 6 bases from V and 7 bases from J, with 10 bases between. Germline V gene data show CDR1 as DFQATT and CDR2 as SNEGSKA (reference sequence). This TCR was sampled from a male donor with ankylosing spondylitis or in good health (not recorded which). The sequenced sample was blood, either unsorted or a sorted T cell fraction (not recorded which). The J gene is TRBJ2-1, the V gene TRBV20-1, with D possibly matching TRBD2 (5 bases). The CDR3 DNA is TGCAGTGCCAATAGAGGGAATGAGCAGTTCTTC. Translated, it gives CSANRGNEQFF.